The 17 T cell receptor beta chains given below trace back to one sample, sequenced in a study of identical twins. TCRdb ran MiXCR on the 5' RACE reads and lists one entry per CDR3 protein. This table holds over 600,000 distinct CDR3 sequences, around 20% found once. The same sample was also used in a study of T cells expressing NK-cell markers.

The sequenced sample was PBMCs. The receptors here all came from a woman between 18 and 29 years old in good health.

This clonotype was observed a few times. The rearrangement links TRBV12-3 or TRBV12-4 to TRBJ1-3; D might be TRBD1 (5 bases). Trimming took 5 bases from V and 0 from J, leaving 11 bases between them. The CDR3 covers 15 residues. CDR3 sequence (DNA): TGTGCCAGCAGTCGGGGACCGGACTCTGGAAACACCATATATTTT. Translation gives CASSRGPDSGNTIYF.

This clonotype was found a few times. This chain links TRBV10-3 with TRBJ1-6; perhaps TRBD1 as D (5 bases). Per germline, CDR1 ENHRY and CDR2 SYGVKD. V was shortened by 4 bases and J by 7 bases, with 17 bases between the two germline ends. This CDR3 comprises 16 residues. The CDR3 nucleotides are TGTGCCATCAGTGCTCACTCACAGGAGTCAAATTCACCCCTCCACTTT. It is translated as CAISAHSQESNSPLHF.

This clonotype was seen many times. This rearrangement joins TRBV5-6 to TRBJ2-3; D call uncertain. Germline-derived CDR1 and CDR2 are SGHDT and YYEEEE. V lost 0 bases and J 2 bases, leaving 10 bases between the germline ends. The CDR3 loop spans 15 amino acids. The CDR3 coding sequence is TGTGCCAGCAGCTTGGAGCGCGGATTCACAGATACGCAGTATTTT. Amino acids: CASSLERGFTDTQYF.

There are many counts of this clonotype. The genes are TRBV10-3 and TRBJ2-3; 8 nucleotides line up with TRBD2. The CDR3 is 14 amino acids. Trimming took 4 bases from V and 4 from J; bases not matched to a gene: 4. Germline V lookup: CDR1 ENHRY, CDR2 SYGVKD. In DNA, the CDR3 is TGTGCCATCAGTGCCGGGACTAGGTCAGATACGCAGTATTTT. Translating gives CAISAGTRSDTQYF.

CDR3 sequence: CASSLEEARFHGELFF. In DNA form, the CDR3 reads TGTGCCAGCAGCTTAGAAGAAGCTAGATTTCACGGGGAGCTGTTTTTT. The chain couples TRBV7-9 to TRBJ2-2; D remains unclear. This CDR3 is built from 16 residues. Germline values: CDR1 SEHNR, CDR2 FQNEAQ (reference sequence). V lost 1 base and J lost 7, with 16 bases in between.

The rearrangement links TRBV12-3 or TRBV12-4 to TRBJ2-1, with TRBD2 identical over 9 bases. The CDR3 is 14 residues long. V lost 7 bases and J lost 2; bases outside the gene matches: 3. The CDR3 loop is CASTGGGAYNEQFF. As DNA, the CDR3 is TGTGCCAGCACCGGCGGGGGGGCCTACAATGAGCAGTTCTTC.

This clonotype was seen a handful of times. The V call is TRBV20-1, the J call TRBJ2-3; 8 bases align to TRBD2. With 4 bases clipped from V and 1 base from J, the junction kept 4 bases outside the gene matches. CDR1 DFQATT and CDR2 SNEGSKA come from the germline V gene (reference sequence). The CDR3 runs 14 residues. The CDR3 is CSAISGGGTDTQYF. Written as DNA, the CDR3 is TGCAGTGCTATATCGGGGGGGGGCACAGATACGCAGTATTTT.

The rearrangement links TRBV4-3 to TRBJ2-3, with TRBD2 matching 10 bases. This CDR3 has 17 residues. Germline CDR1 LGHNA, CDR2 YSLEER. J was trimmed by 7 bases and V by 0 bases; bases with no gene match: 10. CDR3 sequence (DNA): TGCGCCAGCAGCCAAGATACTGCTAGCGGGAGATTGAATACGCAGTATTTT. Protein product: CASSQDTASGRLNTQYF.

This clonotype has ten or more counts. The V call is TRBV10-3, the J call TRBJ2-1; TRBD2 might be the D (6 bases). The V gene lost 6 bases and the J gene lost 14 bases, with 17 bases spanning the gap. The CDR3 runs 12 residues. CDR1 ENHRY and CDR2 SYGVKD come from the germline V gene. This CDR3 is CAIRAVPGGEFF. The CDR3 bases are TGTGCCATCAGGGCAGTTCCCGGGGGAGAGTTCTTC.

The V gene is TRBV6-1, the J gene TRBJ2-7, with TRBD2 matching over 8 bases. The CDR3 has 14 amino acids. The germline gives CDR1 MNHNS, CDR2 SASEGT. With 8 bases clipped from V and 4 bases from J, the junction kept 10 bases outside the gene matches. For the CDR3, the DNA is TGTGCCAGCCGTCTAGCGGGCCCGTTGTACGAGCAGTACTTC. This sequence encodes CASRLAGPLYEQYF.

This clonotype has more than one count but fewer than ten. The CDR3 coding sequence is TGTGCCAGCAGCGTTCGGGGCAGAGTTAATGAAAAACTGTTTTTT. This codes for CASSVRGRVNEKLFF. The V and J genes are TRBV9 and TRBJ1-4; D possibly corresponds to TRBD1 (5 bases). CDR3 length equals 15 residues. Trimming removed 2 bases at V and 4 bases at J, with 12 bases between. Germline CDR1 is SGDLS and CDR2 is YYNGEE.

The chain employs TRBV5-6 and TRBJ1-2; D is perhaps TRBD1 (6 bases). Germline V gene sequence: CDR1 SGHDT, CDR2 YYEEEE. Trimming shortened V by 1 base and J by 6 bases, and 10 bases separated the two germline ends. CDR3 length: 13 residues. The DNA for the CDR3 is TGTGCCAGCAGCTTGATACAGGGCCATGGCTACACCTTC. This translates into CASSLIQGHGYTF.

The table lists this clonotype with a few counts. The chain recombines TRBV27 with TRBJ2-7, with 8 bases matching TRBD2. V lost 5 bases to trimming and J lost 7 bases; unmatched junction nucleotides: 10. Looked up from germline, CDR1 is MNHEY and CDR2 is SMNVEV (reference sequence). This CDR3 contains 14 residues. For the CDR3, the DNA is TGTGCCAGCAGTCGTAGCGGGGAGTCGAAAGAGCAGTACTTC. It yields the protein CASSRSGESKEQYF.

V and J are TRBV29-1 and TRBJ2-3; D perhaps matches TRBD1 (5 bases). The CDR3 has 13 amino acids. V lost 4 bases and J lost 2, with 10 bases in between. Germline lookup yields CDR1 SQVTM and CDR2 ANQGSEA. CDR3 protein: CSVGVQATDTQYF. Written as DNA, the CDR3 is TGCAGCGTTGGAGTACAGGCCACAGATACGCAGTATTTT.

This chain uses TRBV10-3 with TRBJ2-3; a weak D match, TRBD1 (6 bases). This CDR3 is 14 amino acids long. The V and J ends lost 0 bases and 4 bases respectively, with 8 bases between them. Germline CDR1 ENHRY, CDR2 SYGVKD. The CDR3 sequence is CAISESTGSDTQYF. The CDR3 nucleotides are TGTGCCATCAGTGAGTCGACAGGTTCAGATACGCAGTATTTT.

The chain couples TRBV11-2 to TRBJ2-3; 8 bases fit TRBD2. Germline CDR1 is SGHAT and CDR2 is FQNNGV. V was pared by 0 bases and J by 2 bases, with 4 bases of the junction left unmatched. The CDR3 is made up of 16 amino acids. Here the CDR3 DNA reads TGTGCCAGCAGCTTAGAGGCAGCGGGAGACACAGATACGCAGTATTTT. Amino acid sequence: CASSLEAAGDTDTQYF.

This clonotype has ten or more counts. The chain combines TRBV6-1 with TRBJ2-5, with 11 bases fitting TRBD2. Germline assignment: CDR1 MNHNS and CDR2 SASEGT. The CDR3 spans 15 residues. V lost 6 bases and J lost 5; bases outside the gene matches: 8. CDR3 DNA: TGTGCCAGCAGCCCAACTAGCGGGAGAGGGGAGACCCAGTACTTC. Its protein product is CASSPTSGRGETQYF.